The 28 T cell receptor beta chains in this list originate from one sample, sequenced in a study of beta chain features in type 1 diabetes. Reverse transcription of all isolated RNA meant that expressed TCRB transcripts were sequenced. The protocol was immunoSEQ multiplex PCR, while the TCRdb copy is restricted to in-frame clones and leaves out a portion. The sample contains just over 450,000 clones, 30% of which appear only once. The sample consisted of naive CD4+ T cells from blood. Receptor source: a man between 18 and 29 years old in good health.

The V and J genes are TRBV27 and TRBJ2-3, with D perhaps matching TRBD2 (5 bases). CDR1 is MNHEY, CDR2 SMNVEV, per germline (reference sequence). Between the trimmed V and J ends, which lost 4 bases and 3 bases, there was a span of 17 bases. The length of the CDR3 is 16 residues. The CDR3 sequence is CASSSRWSGKTDTQYF. The CDR3 DNA reads TGTGCCAGCAGTTCCCGGTGGTCGGGAAAAACAGATACGCAGTATTTT.

The V call is TRBV29-1, the J call TRBJ2-4, with D possibly being TRBD2 (6 bases). Germline V gene sequence: CDR1 SQVTM, CDR2 ANQGSEA. This CDR3 has 14 residues. Trimming shortened V by 5 bases and J by 0 bases, and 11 bases separated the two germline ends. The CDR3 DNA is TGCAGCGTTCGGGACTCCCAAGCCAAAAACATTCAGTACTTC. Amino acids: CSVRDSQAKNIQYF.

The gene calls are TRBV5-4 and TRBJ2-5; no definite D call. V lost 0 bases and J lost 1, with 7 bases in between. This CDR3 contains 14 residues. Germline values: CDR1 SGHNT, CDR2 YYREEE (reference sequence). The CDR3 DNA is TGTGCCAGCAGCTTGGCAAGGGCCCAAGAGACCCAGTACTTC. Encoded protein: CASSLARAQETQYF. Full variable domain (rest looked up from reference TRBV5-4 and TRBJ2-5): ETGVTQSPTHLIKTRGQQVTLRCSSQSGHNTVSWYQQALGQGPQFIFQYYREEENGRGNFPPRFSGLQFPNYSSELNVNALELDDSALYLCASSLARAQETQYFGPGTRLLVL.

This clone was seen a few times. The rearrangement joins TRBV29-1 to TRBJ2-7; 9 nucleotides line up with TRBD1. Germline CDR1 is SQVTM and CDR2 is ANQGSEA. V lost 4 bases, J lost 3 bases, and 1 base stayed unmatched. This CDR3 has 12 amino acids. CDR3 in amino acids: CSVVTGGYEQYF. DNA for the CDR3: TGCAGCGTTGTGACAGGGGGCTACGAGCAGTACTTC.

This clone has just a few counts. This chain uses TRBV4-2 with TRBJ2-2; no reliable D call. This CDR3 is 14 amino acids long. Germline CDR1 reads LGHNA; CDR2 reads YNFKEQ. V was clipped by 0 bases and J by 5 bases, with 7 bases between them. The CDR3 sequence: CASSQDQGTGELFF. In DNA, the CDR3 is TGTGCCAGCAGCCAAGATCAAGGGACCGGGGAGCTGTTTTTT.

With regard to this clone: The same CDR3 is also encoded by other DNA sequences in this sample. The chain is built from TRBV7-2 and TRBJ2-1; D gene uncertain. There are 15 residues in the CDR3. V was cut by 0 bases and J by 2 bases, with 8 bases left in between. Per the germline V gene, CDR1 is SGHTA and CDR2 is FQGNSA. The CDR3 nucleotides read TGTGCCAGCAGCTTAGCGGGTCCAACCTACAATGAGCAGTTCTTC. It yields the protein CASSLAGPTYNEQFF.

This clone showed up just a few times. The chain couples TRBV11-2 to TRBJ2-3; 10 nucleotides line up with TRBD2. The V gene end was trimmed by 5 bases and the J gene end by 5 bases; junction bases not matched to a gene: 10. From germline, CDR1 is SGHAT and CDR2 FQNNGV. This CDR3 is 16 amino acids long. Written as DNA, the CDR3 is TGTGCCAGCAGCCGGGACCTAGCGGGAGTGGGAGATACGCAGTATTTT. The encoded protein is CASSRDLAGVGDTQYF.

The rearrangement links TRBV30 to TRBJ1-1; D gene unclear. CDR1 is GTSNPN and CDR2 is SVGIG in the germline V gene (reference sequence). Between the trimmed V and J ends, which lost 0 bases and 6 bases, there was a span of 11 bases. There are 13 residues in the CDR3. This CDR3 is CAWSVRRAAEAFF. DNA of the CDR3: TGTGCCTGGAGTGTACGGCGGGCGGCTGAAGCTTTCTTT.

Only a few counts were recorded for this clone. This chain joins TRBV10-3 and TRBJ1-1, with D unclear. Germline CDR1 and CDR2: ENHRY and SYGVKD. CDR3 length: 14 amino acids. Trimming shortened V by 6 bases and J by 4 bases, and 15 bases separated the two germline ends. The CDR3 bases are TGTGCCATCAGGAGGGTCGGGGAGACCACTGAAGCTTTCTTT. Protein sequence: CAIRRVGETTEAFF.

This clone was seen a few times. The chain is built from TRBV23-1 and TRBJ1-3; D is unresolved. TRBV23-1 is an open reading frame whose function is uncertain. Trimming took 4 bases from V and 0 from J, leaving 10 bases between them. This CDR3 is built from 15 residues. For the CDR3, the DNA is TGCGCCAGCAGTCCCCGGTCTTTCTCTGGAAACACCATATATTTT. Translating it yields CASSPRSFSGNTIYF.

Of note for this clone: One end of the junction does not line up with germline, which may come from a read error. The chain couples TRBV9 to TRBJ2-2, with a tentative D call TRBD1 (5 bases). The CDR3 length is 14 residues. Germline V gives CDR1 SGDLS, CDR2 YYNGEE. CDR3 coding DNA: TGTGCCAGCAACGTAACAGGGAACACCGGGGAGCTGTTTTTT. Encoded protein: CASNVTGNTGELFF.

The chain recombines TRBV7-2 with TRBJ2-1; 9 nucleotides match TRBD2. Unmatched junction bases numbered 17, after V lost 7 bases and J lost 7 bases. The CDR3 has 17 residues. Germline values: CDR1 SGHTA, CDR2 FQGNSA. The CDR3 DNA follows: TGTGCCAGCACCTTCGGCCCAGCGGCGGGAGGGGGGAATGAGCAGTTCTTC. This codes for CASTFGPAAGGGNEQFF.

This clone came up a few times. The chain carries TRBV18 and TRBJ2-3; D assignment may be TRBD1 or TRBD2 (5 bases each). Germline CDR1 reads KGHSH; CDR2 reads LQKENI. The CDR3 runs 17 residues. V lost 5 bases and J 1 base, leaving 19 bases between the germline ends. Here the CDR3 DNA reads TGTGCCAGCTCATCTTTTCTGGACAAGGGAGGCACAGATACGCAGTATTTT. Protein sequence: CASSSFLDKGGTDTQYF.

The chain uses TRBV2 and TRBJ2-4, with D hard to call. The CDR3 has 14 residues. The V end lost 7 bases, the J end lost 0 bases, and 10 bases lay between the germline ends. Germline assignment: CDR1 SNHLY and CDR2 FYNNEI. The CDR3 here is CASTSTRAKNIQYF. CDR3 coding DNA: TGTGCCAGCACCTCGACCCGAGCCAAAAACATTCAGTACTTC.

A few counts support this clone. This rearrangement joins TRBV30 to TRBJ2-1; possibly TRBD2 for D (5 bases). Germline CDR1 reads GTSNPN; CDR2 reads SVGIG (reference sequence). V lost 2 bases to trimming and J lost 10 bases, with 18 bases between them. This CDR3 contains 14 residues. The CDR3 loop is CAWSSSDVTGEQFF. DNA of the CDR3: TGTGCCTGGAGTTCGTCGGACGTTACGGGGGAGCAGTTCTTC.

The chain couples TRBV25-1 to TRBJ2-7; TRBD2 might be the D (5 bases). The V and J ends lost 5 bases and 3 bases respectively, with 8 bases between them. Per germline, CDR1 MGHDK and CDR2 SYGVNS. CDR3 length: 12 residues. CDR3 sequence: CASSLGVYEQYF. In nucleotides, the CDR3 is TGTGCCAGCAGTCTCGGGGTCTACGAGCAGTACTTC.

The chain has TRBV13 and TRBJ2-7, with D perhaps matching TRBD2 (5 bases). Germline lookup yields CDR1 PRHDT and CDR2 FYEKMQ (reference sequence). Trimming removed 0 bases at V and 2 bases at J, with 14 bases between. CDR3 length: 16 amino acids. As DNA, the CDR3 is TGTGCCAGCAGCTTAGGCCTTGCGGGCGGTACCTACGAGCAGTACTTC. Encoded protein: CASSLGLAGGTYEQYF.

CDR3 in amino acids: CASSLVSGSGETQYF. CDR3 DNA: TGTGCCAGCAGCTTGGTTAGCGGGAGTGGGGAGACCCAGTACTTC. This chain connects TRBV5-6 to TRBJ2-5, with 9 bases matching TRBD2. The germline CDR1 and CDR2 sequences are SGHDT and YYEEEE. This CDR3 is 15 amino acids long. With 0 bases clipped from V and 5 bases from J, the junction kept 5 bases outside the gene matches.

This rearrangement joins TRBV7-9 to TRBJ2-1, with 9 bases identical to TRBD2. This CDR3 comprises 15 residues. Per the germline V gene, CDR1 is SEHNR and CDR2 is FQNEAQ (reference sequence). V shed 5 bases, J shed 8 bases, and the junction held 10 bases outside the gene matches. The DNA of the CDR3 is TGTGCCAGCAGCCCCGACTGGCGGGAGGGCCATGAGCAGTTCTTC. The encoded protein is CASSPDWREGHEQFF.

The V and J genes are TRBV7-2 and TRBJ2-1; D may be TRBD1 or TRBD2 (7 bases each). The CDR3 loop spans 15 amino acids. Germline-derived CDR1 and CDR2 are SGHTA and FQGNSA. V lost 4 bases, J lost 4 bases, and 14 bases lay in between. The CDR3: CASSYRGGTYNEQFF. The CDR3 nucleotides read TGTGCCAGCAGCTACAGGGGAGGGACTTACAATGAGCAGTTCTTC.

This clone was counted once. This chain joins TRBV30 and TRBJ1-2, with D possibly matching TRBD1 (5 bases). Trimming left V 4 bases short and J 2 bases short, with 14 bases between. The CDR3 sequence is 14 residues long. Germline CDR1 GTSNPN, CDR2 SVGIG (reference sequence). CDR3 sequence reads: CAWNPDRLNYGYTF. The CDR3 DNA reads TGTGCCTGGAATCCCGACAGATTGAACTATGGCTACACCTTC.

This clone was found a few times. V gene TRBV30 combines with J gene TRBJ2-3; TRBD1 is a possible D gene (6 bases). The CDR3 totals 17 residues. The germline V gene encodes CDR1 GTSNPN and CDR2 SVGIG (reference sequence). V lost 5 bases, J lost 5 bases, and 26 bases lay in between. CDR3 in DNA: TGTGCCTGGGCAAATTCTGGGACACTTCCTGGATTAGATACGCAGTATTTT. Encoded protein: CAWANSGTLPGLDTQYF.

The V call is TRBV15, the J call TRBJ2-7; D gene unclear. The CDR3 totals 15 residues. V was trimmed by 3 bases and J by 7 bases, leaving 19 bases between them. Germline-derived CDR1 and CDR2 are LNHNV and YYDKDF (reference sequence). CDR3 region: CATSSRSTGTSEQYF. The DNA for the CDR3 is TGTGCCACCAGCAGCCGATCGACCGGAACTTCGGAGCAGTACTTC.

The chain joins TRBV13 to TRBJ2-1; TRBD2 aligns across 8 bases. The trim removed 5 bases at V and 5 bases at J, leaving 11 bases unmatched. This CDR3 comprises 16 residues. Germline assignment: CDR1 PRHDT and CDR2 FYEKMQ (reference sequence). DNA for the CDR3: TGTGCCAGCAGCGCCCCGGGCCTAGCGGGCCACAATGAGCAGTTCTTC. This encodes CASSAPGLAGHNEQFF.

This chain links TRBV15 with TRBJ2-1; 10 bases fit TRBD2. Germline CDR1 is LNHNV and CDR2 is YYDKDF (reference sequence). The CDR3 sequence is 16 residues long. V gave up 1 base and J gave up 3 bases; unmatched junction bases: 3. CDR3 sequence (DNA): TGTGCCACCAGCAGAGGGGCTAGCGGGAGCTACAATGAGCAGTTCTTC. This sequence encodes CATSRGASGSYNEQFF. Supplemented by reference TRBV15 and TRBJ2-1, the full variable domain reads DAMVIQNPRYQVTQFGKPVTLSCSQTLNHNVMYWYQQKSSQAPKLLFHYYDKDFNNEADTPDNFQSRRPNTSFCFLDIRSPGLGDTAMYLCATSRGASGSYNEQFFGPGTRLTVL.

This clone was observed a few times. The rearrangement uses TRBV7-6 and TRBJ2-5; D uncertain. Trimming left V 7 bases short and J 2 bases short, with 11 bases between. Germline V gene sequence: CDR1 SGHVS, CDR2 FNYEAQ. The CDR3 runs 13 residues. The chain's CDR3 is CASTPYPQETQYF. The CDR3 coding sequence is TGTGCCAGCACCCCGTATCCACAAGAGACCCAGTACTTC.

The chain recombines TRBV7-9 with TRBJ2-1; D might be TRBD1 (5 bases). Trimming shortened V by 5 bases and J by 5 bases, and 16 bases separated the two germline ends. Germline V gene lookup returns CDR1 SEHNR and CDR2 FQNEAQ (reference sequence). The CDR3 is made up of 15 amino acids. The CDR3 spells CASSVQGIGNNEQFF. Here the CDR3 DNA reads TGTGCCAGCAGCGTCCAGGGTATCGGCAACAATGAGCAGTTCTTC.

This clone was seen a handful of times. This chain uses TRBV4-1 with TRBJ1-2; maybe TRBD1 (6 bases). Germline CDR1 reads MGHRA; CDR2 reads YSYEKL. Trimming removed 1 base from V and 8 bases from J, with 14 bases in between. CDR3 length: 14 amino acids. The CDR3 DNA sequence: TGCGCCAGCAGCCAAGGCCCTCCCGGGGGCGGCTACACCTTC. Its protein is CASSQGPPGGGYTF.